These 7 T cell receptor beta chains were sequenced from one sample in a study of blood T cell repertoires in COVID-19. The repertoire was sequenced with immunoSEQ multiplex PCR; TCRdb's copy has only in-frame clones and lacks some. This table has hundreds of thousands of clones, 85% appearing once. Sequenced sample: PBMCs or T cells enriched from blood (not recorded which). Receptors were obtained from a woman aged 25 to 39 who had been exposed to COVID-19.

This clone was observed a single time. The chain carries TRBV4-1 and TRBJ2-6; D is possibly TRBD2 (6 bases). The V end lost 3 bases, the J end lost 4 bases, and 16 bases lay between the germline ends. The CDR3 extends over 17 amino acids. Germline loops: CDR1 MGHRA, CDR2 YSYEKL. The CDR3 DNA reads as TGCGCCAGCAGCCACCCCTCGGAGGGGCAAGGGGCCAACGTCCTGACTTTC. It specifies CASSHPSEGQGANVLTF.

The gene calls are TRBV4-2 and TRBJ2-2; the match to TRBD2 covers 11 bases. The V gene end was trimmed by 3 bases and the J gene end by 7 bases; junction bases not matched to a gene: 10. The CDR3 runs to 17 residues. Germline CDR1 is LGHNA and CDR2 is YNFKEQ. The DNA for the CDR3 is TGTGCCAGCAGCCAGGAGGTACTAGCGGGAGTAGTCGGGGAGCTGTTTTTT. This codes for CASSQEVLAGVVGELFF.

The chain recombines TRBV5-5 with TRBJ2-2; no clear D. The V end was cut by 0 bases, the J end by 4 bases, with 7 bases between. Germline-derived CDR1 and CDR2 are SGHKS and YYEKEE (reference sequence). The CDR3 covers 14 residues. CDR3 sequence: CASSLVLSTGELFF. DNA for the CDR3: TGTGCCAGCAGCTTGGTACTGAGCACCGGGGAGCTGTTTTTT.

The V and J genes are TRBV5-4 and TRBJ2-7, with TRBD1 as a possible D gene (6 bases). Trimming shortened V by 7 bases and J by 5 bases, and 13 bases separated the two germline ends. CDR3 size: 12 residues. From germline, CDR1 is SGHNT and CDR2 YYREEE (reference sequence). Written as DNA, the CDR3 is TGTGCCAGCTCTCAGCAGGGGAACGAGCAGTACTTC. This codes for CASSQQGNEQYF.

This clone appeared a single time. This rearrangement joins TRBV19 to TRBJ1-1; D is perhaps TRBD1 (5 bases). In germline, CDR1 is LNHDA, CDR2 SQIVND (reference sequence). V dropped 7 bases and J dropped 4 bases, with 19 bases sitting between them. This CDR3 is built from 15 residues. CDR3 DNA: TGTGCCAGTAAAGCCGCCAGCGGGACTCTCACTGAAGCTTTCTTT. It encodes CASKAASGTLTEAFF.

CDR3 protein: CAWSVRSQVSYNSPLHF. The CDR3 region has the DNA TGTGCCTGGAGTGTAAGGTCCCAGGTCTCCTATAATTCACCCCTCCACTTT. The chain recombines TRBV30 with TRBJ1-6; no clear D. Germline loops: CDR1 GTSNPN, CDR2 SVGIG (reference sequence). The V gene lost 0 bases and the J gene lost 0 bases, with 12 bases spanning the gap. The CDR3 runs 17 residues.

The chain recombines TRBV5-1 with TRBJ1-2; no clear D gene. Trimming removed 0 bases from V and 6 bases from J, with 15 bases in between. The CDR3 loop spans 15 amino acids. Germline lookup yields CDR1 SGHRS and CDR2 YFSETQ. CDR3 nucleotide sequence: TGCGCCAGCAGCTTGGCCGCCGGGGTCGTCCATGGCTACACCTTC. It yields the protein CASSLAAGVVHGYTF.